The following is a T cell receptor beta chain sequence with its context. Its antigen is not identified. The PCR had 60 Vbeta and 13 Jbeta primers. Sequencing used immunoSEQ multiplex PCR; TCRdb keeps in-frame clones, though not all of them. The profile covers 160,000 or so clones, with about 80% appearing a single time and approximately 6.3% taken by the ten largest. CDR3 size: 14 residues. From germline, CDR1 is SGHDN and CDR2 FVKESK. Between the trimmed V and J ends, which lost 0 bases and 6 bases, there was a span of 12 bases. The data were obtained in a study of cytomegalovirus exposure and HLA in healthy donors. Broader study findings: In a later analysis, a missense DCLRE1C variant was linked to TCR beta V- and J-gene trimming. Over 15,000 TCR beta sequences were associated with HLA alleles at 0.05 false discovery rate in a later analysis. The dataset shows that most TCR sequences were rare, while some public TCRs occurred in many donors.

This receptor was taken from a woman between 50 and 59 years old in good health and CMV-seropositive. What was sequenced was PBMCs. The rearrangement joins TRBV14 to TRBJ2-7; no definite D call. CDR3 residues: CASSQEVHTGEQYF. The CDR3 DNA is TGTGCCAGCAGCCAAGAAGTACACACGGGCGAGCAGTACTTC.